The 20 T cell receptor beta chains below were found in one sample sequenced in a study of CD8 T cells in Susac syndrome. When the RNA was reverse transcribed, random hexamers were used with an input of roughly 0.45 to 1 ug. TCRdb processed the immunoSEQ multiplex PCR reads anew with MiXCR; each CDR3 protein has one entry. This repertoire shows 170,000 or so distinct CDR3 sequences, 90% to 95% found once; its top ten account for 0.12%. Sequencing was done on a sample of CD4+ T cells from PBMCs. These receptor sequences come from a human donor with Susac syndrome.

The J gene is TRBJ2-1, the V gene TRBV20-1, with D tentatively TRBD1 or TRBD2 (5 bases each). Trimming removed 5 bases from V and 0 bases from J, with 14 bases in between. The CDR3 sequence is 15 residues long. From germline, CDR1 is DFQATT and CDR2 SNEGSKA (reference sequence). This CDR3 reads CSAEGTRLSYNEQFF. CDR3 bases: TGCAGTGCTGAAGGGACCCGACTCTCCTACAATGAGCAGTTCTTC.

This rearrangement joins TRBV6-5 to TRBJ2-5; D gene ambiguous. Looked up from germline, CDR1 is MNHEY and CDR2 is SVGAGI. V was trimmed by 6 bases and J by 6 bases, leaving 11 bases between them. The CDR3 runs 12 residues. CDR3 in amino acids: CASSSLGKTQYF. CDR3 in DNA: TGTGCCAGCAGCTCCCTGGGGAAGACCCAGTACTTC.

V is TRBV3-1 and J is TRBJ2-3, with D hard to call. The CDR3 length is 15 residues. Germline lookup yields CDR1 LGHDT and CDR2 YNNKEL (reference sequence). Trimming cost V 0 bases and J 3 bases, with 10 bases left between them. The CDR3 region has the DNA TGTGCCAGCAGCCAAGATTCCATTCGAACAGATACGCAGTATTTT. This translates into CASSQDSIRTDTQYF.

The chain couples TRBV6-6 to TRBJ1-1; no reliable D call. The CDR3 is 13 amino acids. Germline-derived CDR1 and CDR2 are MNHNY and SVGAGI (reference sequence). Deletions cut 4 bases from V and 2 bases from J, with 8 bases between. The DNA of the CDR3 is TGTGCCAGCAGTTTTCCAGGAAACACTGAAGCTTTCTTT. Protein: CASSFPGNTEAFF.

This chain uses TRBV6-1 with TRBJ2-1, with 9 bases matching TRBD2. The germline V gene has CDR1 MNHNS and CDR2 SASEGT. Trimming at V came to 3 bases and at J to 4 bases, leaving 7 bases not matched to a gene. The CDR3 sequence is 16 residues long. As DNA, the CDR3 is TGTGCCAGCAGTGAGGTCTGGACTAGCGAATACAATGAGCAGTTCTTC. Its protein is CASSEVWTSEYNEQFF.

The chain has TRBV20-1 and TRBJ1-5, with D unresolved. The CDR3 is 16 residues long. Germline CDR1 and CDR2: DFQATT and SNEGSKA (reference sequence). V lost 3 bases to trimming and J lost 0 bases, with 15 bases between them. CDR3 in DNA: TGCAGTGCTAGTCAACTGTCAGCCGATAGCAATCAGCCCCAGCATTTT. Translation gives CSASQLSADSNQPQHF.

This clonotype occurred once. V is TRBV10-3 and J is TRBJ2-5, with TRBD1 matching 7 bases. The J segment lost 0 bases and the V segment lost 6 bases, leaving 4 bases of the junction unmatched. Germline V gene data show CDR1 as ENHRY and CDR2 as SYGVKD. This CDR3 is 14 amino acids long. CDR3 amino acids: CAISLGQHQETQYF. For the CDR3, the DNA is TGTGCCATCAGCCTGGGACAGCACCAAGAGACCCAGTACTTC.

The J gene is TRBJ1-2, the V gene TRBV20-1; no firm D call. This CDR3 comprises 17 residues. Trimming left V 0 bases short and J 2 bases short, with 19 bases between. Germline V gives CDR1 DFQATT, CDR2 SNEGSKA (reference sequence). DNA for the CDR3: TGCAGTGCTAGAGATAACCTGCCCGCAACGTCGAACTATGGCTACACCTTC. It is translated as CSARDNLPATSNYGYTF.

CDR3 sequence (DNA): TGCAGCGTTGAAGGGGGACAGGGGGCGCGAGAGACCCAGTACTTC. Its translation: CSVEGGQGARETQYF. The rearrangement uses TRBV29-1 and TRBJ2-5, with TRBD1 matching over 12 bases. V gave up 1 base and J gave up 4 bases; unmatched junction bases: 4. The CDR3 spans 15 residues. Germline V CDR1 and CDR2: SQVTM, ANQGSEA.

The V call is TRBV20-1, the J call TRBJ1-2; D gene unclear. With 4 bases removed from V and 6 bases from J, the gap between germline ends came to 12 bases. CDR1 is DFQATT, CDR2 SNEGSKA, per germline (reference sequence). There are 12 residues in the CDR3. CDR3 in DNA: TGCAGTGCTACGTGGGGTTTGGATGGCTACACCTTC. Its translation: CSATWGLDGYTF.

This chain uses TRBV7-2 with TRBJ1-1; 11 bases match TRBD1. Germline V gene lookup returns CDR1 SGHTA and CDR2 FQGNSA. The CDR3 is 13 amino acids. V shed 5 bases, J shed 11 bases, and the junction held 7 bases outside the gene matches. The CDR3 DNA reads TGTGCCAGCAGCCAGGACAGGGGGCAAGATGCTTTCTTT. Translating it yields CASSQDRGQDAFF.

The CDR3 coding sequence is TGCAGTGCTACAGGGGTACGCTCTTCGAACACTGAAGCTTTCTTT. Residues: CSATGVRSSNTEAFF. The genes are TRBV20-1 and TRBJ1-1; possibly TRBD1 for D (6 bases). There are 15 residues in the CDR3. CDR1 is DFQATT and CDR2 is SNEGSKA in the germline V gene (reference sequence). Trimming left V 4 bases short and J 1 base short, with 16 bases between.

The chain is built from TRBV20-1 and TRBJ1-5; 7 bases fit TRBD1. V shed 5 bases, J shed 6 bases, and the junction held 7 bases outside the gene matches. The CDR3 spans 13 residues. Germline CDR1 DFQATT, CDR2 SNEGSKA (reference sequence). The CDR3 coding sequence is TGCAGTGCTGGAGGAGGGGGCAGTCAGCCCCAGCATTTT. Translation: CSAGGGGSQPQHF.

The genes are TRBV27 and TRBJ1-2; D call uncertain. Trimming took 5 bases from V and 5 from J, leaving 6 bases between them. This CDR3 is built from 11 residues. The germline CDR1 and CDR2 sequences are MNHEY and SMNVEV (reference sequence). The CDR3 DNA follows: TGTGCCAGCAGTGGAAGTTATGGCTACACCTTC. Translating gives CASSGSYGYTF.

The CDR3 is CASRNTGTGGGNTEAFF. As DNA, the CDR3 is TGTGCCAGCAGAAACACCGGGACAGGGGGCGGGAACACTGAAGCTTTCTTT. V usage is TRBV12-3 or TRBV12-4 and J usage is TRBJ1-1, with 12 bases aligning to TRBD1. The length of the CDR3 is 17 residues. J gave up 1 base and V 6 bases, and 9 bases lay outside the gene matches.

CDR3 DNA: TGTGCCAGCTCGGAAGGACAGGGGAACTATGGCTACACCTTC. Translated: CASSEGQGNYGYTF. The J gene is TRBJ1-2, the V gene TRBV18, with 9 bases that match TRBD1. The trim removed 6 bases at V and 2 bases at J, leaving 4 bases unmatched. The CDR3 spans 14 residues. The V gene's germline CDR1 is KGHSH and CDR2 LQKENI.

The chain joins TRBV29-1 to TRBJ2-3; TRBD2 agrees at 7 bases. Trimming at V came to 4 bases and at J to 5 bases, leaving 9 bases not matched to a gene. This CDR3 contains 14 residues. The V gene's germline CDR1 is SQVTM and CDR2 ANQGSEA. In nucleotides, the CDR3 is TGCAGCGTTGTGTATTTGGCTAGCGGAGATACGCAGTATTTT. It codes for CSVVYLASGDTQYF.

V usage is TRBV20-1 and J usage is TRBJ1-4, with unresolved D. In germline, CDR1 is DFQATT, CDR2 SNEGSKA (reference sequence). V was cut by 1 base and J by 6 bases, with 12 bases left in between. This CDR3 region has 14 residues. The CDR3: CSARGPLSDEKLFF. The CDR3 region has the DNA TGCAGTGCTAGAGGGCCCCTTTCCGATGAAAAACTGTTTTTT.

This rearrangement joins TRBV15 to TRBJ2-2; tentatively, D is TRBD1 (6 bases). Looked up from germline, CDR1 is LNHNV and CDR2 is YYDKDF (reference sequence). This CDR3 has 17 residues. V lost 2 bases and J lost 4, with 17 bases in between. The CDR3 bases are TGTGCCACCAGCAGATCCCGACAGGAAGAAGGCACCGGGGAGCTGTTTTTT. Translation: CATSRSRQEEGTGELFF.

The chain links TRBV6-1 to TRBJ2-7, with 8 bases matching TRBD1. CDR3 length: 17 amino acids. Germline CDR1 is MNHNS and CDR2 is SASEGT. Trimming took 6 bases from V and 0 from J; bases not matched to a gene: 13. The CDR3 region has the DNA TGTGCCAGCAGGGACCGGGGGACAGGTTTAAGCTCCTACGAGCAGTACTTC. This translates into CASRDRGTGLSSYEQYF.